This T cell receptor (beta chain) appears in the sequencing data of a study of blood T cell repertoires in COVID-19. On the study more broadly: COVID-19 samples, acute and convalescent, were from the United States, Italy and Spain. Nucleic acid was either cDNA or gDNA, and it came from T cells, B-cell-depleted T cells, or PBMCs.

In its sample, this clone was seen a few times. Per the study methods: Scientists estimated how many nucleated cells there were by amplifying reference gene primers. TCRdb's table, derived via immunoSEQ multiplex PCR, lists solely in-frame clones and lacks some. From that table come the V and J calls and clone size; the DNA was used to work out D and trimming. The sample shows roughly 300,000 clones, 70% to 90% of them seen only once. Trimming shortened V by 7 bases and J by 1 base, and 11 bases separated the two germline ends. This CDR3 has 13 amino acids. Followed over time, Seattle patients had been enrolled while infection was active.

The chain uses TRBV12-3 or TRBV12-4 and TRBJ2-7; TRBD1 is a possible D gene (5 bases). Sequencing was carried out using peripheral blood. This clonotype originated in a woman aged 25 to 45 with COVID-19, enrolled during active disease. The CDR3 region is CASTPGWSYEQYF. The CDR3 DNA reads TGTGCCAGCACCCCAGGGTGGTCCTACGAGCAGTACTTC.